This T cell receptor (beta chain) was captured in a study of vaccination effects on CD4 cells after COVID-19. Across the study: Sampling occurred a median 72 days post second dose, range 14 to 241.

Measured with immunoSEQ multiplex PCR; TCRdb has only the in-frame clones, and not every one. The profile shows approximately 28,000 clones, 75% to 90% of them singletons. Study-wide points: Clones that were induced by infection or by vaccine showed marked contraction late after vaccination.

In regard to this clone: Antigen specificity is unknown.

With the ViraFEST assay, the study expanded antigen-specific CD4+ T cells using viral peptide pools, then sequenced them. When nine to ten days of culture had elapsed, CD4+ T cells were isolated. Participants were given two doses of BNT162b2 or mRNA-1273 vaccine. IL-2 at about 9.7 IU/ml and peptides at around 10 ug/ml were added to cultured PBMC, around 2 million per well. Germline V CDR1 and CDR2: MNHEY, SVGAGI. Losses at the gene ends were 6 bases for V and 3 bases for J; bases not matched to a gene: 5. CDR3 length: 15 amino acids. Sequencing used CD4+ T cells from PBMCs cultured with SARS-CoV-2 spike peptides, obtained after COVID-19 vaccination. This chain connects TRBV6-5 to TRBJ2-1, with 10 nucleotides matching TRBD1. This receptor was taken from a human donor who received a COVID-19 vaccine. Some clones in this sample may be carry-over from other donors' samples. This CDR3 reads CASRRTGGNYNEQFF. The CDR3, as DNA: TGTGCCAGCAGGCGGACAGGGGGGAACTACAATGAGCAGTTCTTC.